Included here is one T cell receptor (beta chain) sequence, with context. The method was immunoSEQ multiplex PCR; TCRdb's version includes in-frame clones alone and lacks a portion of them. This table has roughly 380,000 clones, 90% to 98% appearing once. Germline CDR1 SGDLS, CDR2 YYNGEE. The CDR3 sequence is 19 residues long. With 0 bases clipped from V and 0 bases from J, the junction kept 11 bases outside the gene matches. This specimen comes from a study of shared clonotypes between healthy human individuals. Sequencing was carried out using memory CD8+ T cells sorted from blood. This sample's subset: CD45RO+ cells pooled with CCR7-negative TemRA cells. V and J are TRBV9 and TRBJ1-5; 8 bases line up with TRBD1. This TCR came from a man aged 25 to 40 in good health. The CDR3 loop reads CASSVAAGGGNYSNQPQHF. In nucleotides, the CDR3 is TGTGCCAGCAGCGTAGCGGCAGGGGGCGGGAATTATAGCAATCAGCCCCAGCATTTT.